Sequencing of this T cell receptor (beta chain) was carried out in a study of T cells after yellow fever vaccination. TCRdb itself ran the 5' RACE reads through MiXCR, one entry per CDR3 protein. Of 20,000 to 25,000 distinct CDR3 sequences listed, less than 3.5% are singletons. Trimming pared 0 bases from V and 3 bases from J, leaving 12 bases between. The CDR3 loop spans 16 amino acids. CDR1 and CDR2 (germline): SGDLS, YYNGEE. This clonotype was seen many times. This receptor was identified in a man younger than 30 who received the YFV17D yellow fever vaccine. The chain carries TRBV9 and TRBJ2-2; TRBD2 is a possible D gene (5 bases). The source was PBMCs, either bulk or a sorted T-cell subset (CD4+, CD8+, memory, or dextramer-sorted; not recorded which), collected around 45 days after the first yellow fever vaccination. CDR3 protein: CASSVEAEDYTGELFF. The CDR3 DNA reads TGTGCCAGCAGCGTAGAGGCAGAGGACTACACCGGGGAGCTGTTTTTT.